Listed below are T cell receptor beta chains from one sample, sequenced in a study of PD-L1 blockade in urothelial cancer. The data were produced by immunoSEQ multiplex PCR, yet TCRdb's version contains in-frame clones alone and is incomplete. In the table there are about 38,000 clones, around 90% of which are singletons. The source was PBMCs, collected around atezolizumab (anti-PD-L1) treatment. The receptors derive from a man aged 65 to 79 with urothelial cancer. Both conserved end residues are part of each CDR3. Fields, in order: clone size, D gene, J gene, V gene, CDR3 DNA, CDR3 protein. A D gene is named only where the DNA matches it firmly. The size entry is marked missing in some rows and otherwise reads once, few, many or a size class.

abundance: .; d_gene: TRBD1; j_gene: TRBJ2-2; v_gene: TRBV5-4; CDR3nt: TGTGCTAGCAGCTCTTATAGGACAGGGGGCTTGAACACCGGGGAGCTGTTTTTT; CDR3aa: CASSSYRTGGLNTGELFF
abundance: .; d_gene: TRBD2; j_gene: TRBJ2-5; v_gene: TRBV2; CDR3nt: TGTGCCAGCAGTCCGGGACGGCGGGGGGAGACCCAGTACTTC; CDR3aa: CASSPGRRGETQYF
abundance: .; d_gene: TRBD2; j_gene: TRBJ2-2; v_gene: TRBV6-1; CDR3nt: TGTGCCAGCAGTGTCATTCTAGCGGGAGGAACGACCGGGGAGCTGTTTTTT; CDR3aa: CASSVILAGGTTGELFF
abundance: .; d_gene: TRBD1; j_gene: TRBJ1-2; v_gene: TRBV12-5; CDR3nt: TGTGCTAGTGGTGGACAGGGATCAAAAGGAGGCTACACCTTC; CDR3aa: CASGGQGSKGGYTF
abundance: few; d_gene: TRBD1; j_gene: TRBJ1-1; v_gene: TRBV10-1; CDR3nt: TGCGCCAGCAGGAAGACAGGGGGCTCTGAAGCTTTCTTT; CDR3aa: CASRKTGGSEAFF
abundance: .; d_gene: TRBD1; j_gene: TRBJ2-1; v_gene: TRBV27; CDR3nt: TGTGCCAGCAGCCCACAGGGGTATGAGCAGTTCTTC; CDR3aa: CASSPQGYEQFF
abundance: .; d_gene: TRBD1; j_gene: TRBJ1-2; v_gene: TRBV28; CDR3nt: TGTGCCAGCAATACCAGACAGGGGGTTAGGTATGGCTACACCTTC; CDR3aa: CASNTRQGVRYGYTF
abundance: .; d_gene: .; j_gene: TRBJ2-1; v_gene: TRBV9; CDR3nt: TGTGCCAGCAGCCCCCTTGAGGGCCCGCCCAATGAGCAGTTCTTC; CDR3aa: CASSPLEGPPNEQFF
abundance: .; d_gene: TRBD1; j_gene: TRBJ2-3; v_gene: TRBV6-6; CDR3nt: TGTGCCAGCATCCCAGGGACAGGGGGCACAGATACGCAGTATTTT; CDR3aa: CASIPGTGGTDTQYF
abundance: few; d_gene: .; j_gene: TRBJ2-2; v_gene: TRBV19; CDR3nt: TGTGCCAGTAGTAAGCTCGGGGAGCTGTTTTTT; CDR3aa: CASSKLGELFF
abundance: .; d_gene: .; j_gene: TRBJ2-5; v_gene: TRBV6-1; CDR3nt: TGTGCCAGCAGTGACTACCTATACCAAGAGACCCAGTACTTC; CDR3aa: CASSDYLYQETQYF
abundance: once; d_gene: TRBD1; j_gene: TRBJ1-1; v_gene: TRBV7-3; CDR3nt: TGTGCCAGCAGCTTAAGAGCCGGGACAGGGTTGTTGAACACTGAAGCTTTCTTT; CDR3aa: CASSLRAGTGLLNTEAFF
abundance: .; d_gene: TRBD2; j_gene: TRBJ2-3; v_gene: TRBV5-6; CDR3nt: TGTGCCAGCAGCCCGGTCCCGGGACTAGCGGCTAGCACAGATACGCAGTATTTT; CDR3aa: CASSPVPGLAASTDTQYF
abundance: .; d_gene: .; j_gene: TRBJ1-5; v_gene: TRBV30; CDR3nt: TGTGCCTGGAGTGTAGCCGGGATTCAGCCCCAGCATTTT; CDR3aa: CAWSVAGIQPQHF
abundance: few; d_gene: TRBD1; j_gene: TRBJ2-2; v_gene: TRBV29-1; CDR3nt: TGCAGCGTCAAGACAGGGACGACCGGGGAGCTGTTTTTT; CDR3aa: CSVKTGTTGELFF
abundance: .; d_gene: TRBD2; j_gene: TRBJ2-1; v_gene: TRBV5-1; CDR3nt: TGCGCCAGCAGCCTATCGACTAGCGGGGCTTACAATGAGCAGTTCTTC; CDR3aa: CASSLSTSGAYNEQFF
abundance: once; d_gene: .; j_gene: TRBJ2-7; v_gene: TRBV27; CDR3nt: TGTGCCAGCAGTGCCGGCGCCCCGCCAGGCGAGCAGTACTTC; CDR3aa: CASSAGAPPGEQYF
abundance: .; d_gene: TRBD1; j_gene: TRBJ2-3; v_gene: TRBV19; CDR3nt: TGTGCCAGTAGGGACCGGGACAGATCTACAGATACGCAGTATTTT; CDR3aa: CASRDRDRSTDTQYF
abundance: .; d_gene: .; j_gene: TRBJ1-5; v_gene: TRBV19; CDR3nt: TGTGCCAGTAGTATCGGTAGAGACAATCAGCCCCAGCATTTT; CDR3aa: CASSIGRDNQPQHF
abundance: .; d_gene: TRBD1; j_gene: TRBJ2-5; v_gene: TRBV10-3; CDR3nt: TGTGCCACCGCACCGGGACAGGGGGCTGGGGAGACCCAGTACTTC; CDR3aa: CATAPGQGAGETQYF
abundance: .; d_gene: TRBD2; j_gene: TRBJ2-5; v_gene: TRBV9; CDR3nt: TGTGCCAGCAGCGCGGGGGGGGGTTTGGAGACCCAGTACTTC; CDR3aa: CASSAGGGLETQYF
abundance: .; d_gene: .; j_gene: TRBJ1-4; v_gene: TRBV7-9; CDR3nt: TGTGCCAGCAGCTTCTCGAGGGTGGCTAATGAAAAACTGTTTTTT; CDR3aa: CASSFSRVANEKLFF
abundance: .; d_gene: TRBD2; j_gene: TRBJ2-1; v_gene: TRBV6-5; CDR3nt: TGTGCCAGCAGTGCCCCGGGACTAGCTACGTCTGAGCAGTTCTTC; CDR3aa: CASSAPGLATSEQFF
abundance: few; d_gene: TRBD2; j_gene: TRBJ2-5; v_gene: TRBV5-1; CDR3nt: TGCGCCAGCAGCCCGGGGCAGACTAGCGGGAGGATACAAGAGACCCAGTACTTC; CDR3aa: CASSPGQTSGRIQETQYF
abundance: once; d_gene: TRBD2; j_gene: TRBJ2-1; v_gene: TRBV7-3; CDR3nt: TGTGCCAGCAGCCCGCTCACTAGCGGGAGGGCCGATGAGCAGTTCTTC; CDR3aa: CASSPLTSGRADEQFF
abundance: .; d_gene: .; j_gene: TRBJ1-4; v_gene: TRBV6-5; CDR3nt: TGTGCCAGCAGTTACTCGCTGGCGGCTAATGAAAAACTGTTTTTT; CDR3aa: CASSYSLAANEKLFF
abundance: .; d_gene: .; j_gene: TRBJ2-2; v_gene: TRBV28; CDR3nt: TGTGCCAGCAGTTTATTAGGGGGAGTTGGGAACACCGGGGAGCTGTTTTTT; CDR3aa: CASSLLGGVGNTGELFF